A selection of T cell receptor beta chains follows, all from one sample in a study of early T cells in non-severe SARS-CoV-2 infection. TCRdb redid the calling of the 5' RACE reads with MiXCR, one entry per CDR3 protein. The sample lists tens of thousands of distinct CDR3 sequences; around 6.5% were seen once. Sample: whole blood. All receptors derive from an adult who was a healthcare worker with PCR-confirmed SARS-CoV-2 infection or an uninfected control (not recorded which). Both conserved end residues are part of each CDR3. The D gene is left open where the match is weak. Size tells how often a clone was seen (once, few, many) or the class of an expanded clone, and some rows leave it out.

TRBJ2-1 | NA | TRBV7-6 | many | TGTGCCAGCAGCCGCGACGAGAACAATGAGCAGTTCTTC | CASSRDENNEQFF
TRBJ1-5 | NA | TRBV12-3/TRBV12-4 | many | TGTGCCAGCAGTTTAGCTGACAGATATAGCAATCAGCCCCAGCATTTT | CASSLADRYSNQPQHF
TRBJ2-7 | TRBD1 | TRBV11-2 | many | TGTGCCAGCAGCCAGTTAGGACAGGGAACTTACGAGCAGTACTTC | CASSQLGQGTYEQYF
TRBJ2-6 | TRBD1 | TRBV28 | medium-sized | TGTGCCAGCAGTTTATGGTCCCCGACAGGGGCCATCTCTGGGGCCAACGTCCTGACTTTC | CASSLWSPTGAISGANVLTF
TRBJ2-7 | NA | TRBV14 | many | TGTGCCAGCAGCCGCGGGACAATCTTCTACGAGCAGTACTTC | CASSRGTIFYEQYF
TRBJ2-2 | TRBD2 | TRBV12-3/TRBV12-4 | few | TGTGCCAGCAGTTCAGGCGGGGTAGCGGGAGTCACCGGGGAGCTGTTTTTT | CASSSGGVAGVTGELFF
TRBJ2-1 | NA | TRBV19 | many | TGTGCCAGTAGTAGTCCCAGCCTAGGATACAATGAGCAGTTCTTC | CASSSPSLGYNEQFF
TRBJ1-2 | NA | TRBV11-2 | NA | TGTGCCAGCAGCTCCCCCGGGACTCAAGCTAACTATGGCTACACCTTC | CASSSPGTQANYGYTF
TRBJ1-5 | NA | TRBV19 | many | TGTGCCAGTATGCGCGGGGCCGATAATCAGCCCCAGCATTTT | CASMRGADNQPQHF
TRBJ2-7 | TRBD2 | TRBV6-1 | many | TGTGCCAGCAGTGGGAGCGGGAGCTCGTACGAGCAGTACTTC | CASSGSGSSYEQYF
TRBJ2-3 | NA | TRBV6-5 | many | TGTGCCAGCAGCCGCGTCGGCTGGGGCACAGATACGCAGTATTTT | CASSRVGWGTDTQYF
TRBJ1-2 | NA | TRBV18 | many | TGTGCCAGCTCACCAGACGACAGTTACTATGGCTACACCTTC | CASSPDDSYYGYTF
TRBJ2-7 | TRBD2 | TRBV20-1 | many | TGCAGTGCTAGAGAGTCGGCGGGAGGGCCTTTCGTCGAGCAGTACTTC | CSARESAGGPFVEQYF
TRBJ1-1 | NA | TRBV27 | NA | TGTGCCAGCAGTTTAAAACCCTTTGGCACTGAAGCTTTCTTT | CASSLKPFGTEAFF
TRBJ1-1 | NA | TRBV7-9 | NA | TGTGCCAGCAGCCCGATCCTAGATGGCACTGAAGCTTTCTTT | CASSPILDGTEAFF
TRBJ1-2 | TRBD1 | TRBV14 | many | TGTGCCAGCAGCCGTATAATTTGGAGCGGGACAGGACCTAACTATGGCTACACCTTC | CASSRIIWSGTGPNYGYTF
TRBJ2-1 | TRBD2 | TRBV6-1 | NA | TGTGCCAGCAGTGAAGCCCTAGCGGGAGGTAATGAGCAGTTCTTC | CASSEALAGGNEQFF
TRBJ2-6 | NA | TRBV28 | many | TGTGCCACCCGTCGGACCTCTGGGGCCAACGTCCTGACTTTC | CATRRTSGANVLTF
TRBJ2-1 | NA | TRBV12-3/TRBV12-4 | many | TGTGCCAGCAGTTTAGCGGGAGGCCCCTACAATGAGCAGTTCTTC | CASSLAGGPYNEQFF
TRBJ2-7 | TRBD1 | TRBV7-8 | many | TGTGCCAGCAGCATAAGGACAGGGGCATCCTACGAGCAGTACTTC | CASSIRTGASYEQYF
TRBJ1-1 | NA | TRBV12-3/TRBV12-4 | many | TGTGCCAGCATCCCAACGGTGAACACTGAAGCTTTCTTT | CASIPTVNTEAFF
TRBJ1-1 | NA | TRBV29-1 | many | TGCAGCGTTGAAGATCGAGGGGGAGGGACTGAAGCTTTCTTT | CSVEDRGGGTEAFF
TRBJ2-1 | NA | TRBV6-7 | many | TGTGCCAGCAGGTTGGACTCTGATGAGCAGTTCTTC | CASRLDSDEQFF
TRBJ1-3 | TRBD1 | TRBV28 | few | TGTGCCAGCAGTTCAGCTGGGACAGGGGGAAACACCATATATTTT | CASSSAGTGGNTIYF
TRBJ2-1 | NA | TRBV7-9 | many | TGTGCCAGCAGCTTTAAAATAGGGAGGCCTAATACGAATGAGCAGTTCTTC | CASSFKIGRPNTNEQFF
TRBJ2-7 | TRBD1 | TRBV27 | many | TGTGCCAGCAGTTATGGGACAGGCAACTACGAGCAGTACTTC | CASSYGTGNYEQYF
TRBJ2-1 | NA | TRBV29-1 | many | TGCAGCGTCTTACTAGTTTCCTACAATGAGCAGTTCTTC | CSVLLVSYNEQFF
TRBJ2-1 | NA | TRBV7-8 | few | TGTGCCAGCAGCAGCCGGACAGCCTTTGAGGGGGGACGGAGCAATGAGCAGTTCTTC | CASSSRTAFEGGRSNEQFF
TRBJ1-5 | NA | TRBV27 | many | TGTGCCAGCATGGAGGGAAATCAGCCCCAGCATTTT | CASMEGNQPQHF
TRBJ2-1 | NA | TRBV3-1 | NA | TGTGCCAGCAGCCAAGCCACACTTAGTTACAATGAGCAGTTCTTC | CASSQATLSYNEQFF
TRBJ1-6 | NA | TRBV21-1 | NA | TGTGCCAGCAGCAGACGGGGGCATCGGAATTCACCCCTCCACTTT | CASSRRGHRNSPLHF
TRBJ2-5 | NA | TRBV11-2 | few | TGTGCCAGCAGCTTTCAGAGGTGGGAGACCCAGTACTTC | CASSFQRWETQYF
TRBJ1-2 | NA | TRBV7-9 | many | TGTGCCAGCAGCTCTGTCCTACAGGGTAACTATGGCTACACCTTC | CASSSVLQGNYGYTF
TRBJ2-7 | TRBD1 | TRBV12-3/TRBV12-4 | many | TGTGCCAGCAGTATTCTGGGACAGGGTTACGAGCAGTACTTC | CASSILGQGYEQYF
TRBJ2-1 | NA | TRBV25-1 | many | TGTGCCAGCAGTGAATCCCAGGGTATCAATGAGCAGTTCTTC | CASSESQGINEQFF
TRBJ2-3 | NA | TRBV7-9 | many | TGTGCCAGCAGCTTTGGGGACCTGGGGGGAGATACGCAGTATTTT | CASSFGDLGGDTQYF
TRBJ1-1 | NA | TRBV7-9 | many | TGTGCCAGCAGCTTAGCGTCGGCGGACACTGAAGCTTTCTTT | CASSLASADTEAFF
TRBJ2-5 | NA | TRBV4-1 | many | TGCGCCAGCAGCGTGCGAGAGACCCAGTACTTC | CASSVRETQYF
TRBJ2-5 | TRBD2 | TRBV5-1 | many | TGCGCCAGCAGCTTGGGACTAGCGGGAGGGGGCGACGAGACCCAGTACTTC | CASSLGLAGGGDETQYF
TRBJ2-2 | NA | TRBV9 | many | TGTGCCAGCAGCCCCCGTGCTAGTACCGGGGAGCTGTTTTTT | CASSPRASTGELFF
TRBJ2-7 | NA | TRBV20-1 | many | TGCAGTGCCAAACCACCGGACGGCGAAAGCCACGAGCAGTACTTC | CSAKPPDGESHEQYF
TRBJ2-6 | NA | TRBV15 | NA | TGTGCCACCAGCAGAGAGGACAGCTCTGGGGCCAACGTCCTGACTTTC | CATSREDSSGANVLTF
TRBJ2-3 | NA | TRBV10-1 | many | TGCGCCAGCAGTGAACCCAGCACAGATACGCAGTATTTT | CASSEPSTDTQYF
TRBJ1-1 | TRBD1 | TRBV10-3 | NA | TGTGCCATCACCCTTACTATGGACAGGGGAGACACTGAAGCTTTCTTT | CAITLTMDRGDTEAFF
TRBJ1-1 | NA | TRBV10-1 | many | TGCGCCAGCAGTGAGTCCGGACGGCATACTGAAGCTTTCTTT | CASSESGRHTEAFF
TRBJ2-5 | NA | TRBV5-1 | many | TGCGCCAGCAGCTTGGAGGCCGGCGGGGAAAAGACCCAGTACTTC | CASSLEAGGEKTQYF
TRBJ2-5 | TRBD1 | TRBV25-1 | NA | TGTGCCAGCAGCGCAGGGGGCGGGCAAGAGACCCAGTACTTC | CASSAGGGQETQYF